These T cell receptor beta chains were read from a single sample in a study of Ad26.COV2.S vaccination and SARS-CoV-2 variants. Sequencing used immunoSEQ multiplex PCR; TCRdb keeps in-frame clones, though not all of them. The sample has 450,000 to 550,000 clones, roughly 87% seen once. Material: peripheral blood, obtained in a trial of Ad26.COV2.S vaccine versus placebo. Source of these receptors: a person between 18 and 60 years old who received the Ad26.COV2.S COVID-19 vaccine or a placebo. The CDR3 runs from the conserved cysteine through the conserved F or W. The D gene is left open where the match is weak. Only some rows state a clone size, as once, few, many or a class for expanded clones.

len	j_gene	abundance	v_gene	d_gene	CDR3nt	CDR3aa
14	TRBJ2-3	.	TRBV23-1	.	TGCGCCAGCAGTCATTTACAGGTGCAAGATACGCAGTATTTT	CASSHLQVQDTQYF
12	TRBJ2-1	.	TRBV11-2	.	TGTGCCAGCAGCCCCCCAATCGGTGAGCAGTTCTTC	CASSPPIGEQFF
13	TRBJ1-5	.	TRBV5-1	.	TGCGCCAGCAGCTTGTCGGGGGTTCAGCCCCAGCATTTT	CASSLSGVQPQHF
15	TRBJ2-2	.	TRBV18	.	TGTGCCAGCTCAATACAGCTACCCAACACCGGGGAGCTGTTTTTT	CASSIQLPNTGELFF
15	TRBJ1-1	.	TRBV6-2/TRBV6-3	.	TGTGCCAGCAGTTACTCTGGGATATTGAACACTGAAGCTTTCTTT	CASSYSGILNTEAFF
13	TRBJ2-5	.	TRBV19	.	TGTGCCAGTAGTATACAGGGGCAAGAGACCCAGTACTTC	CASSIQGQETQYF
16	TRBJ1-4	.	TRBV18	.	TGTGCCAGCTCACCACGGGCCCCGGGGGCTAATGAAAAACTGTTTTTT	CASSPRAPGANEKLFF
17	TRBJ2-5	.	TRBV7-2	.	TGTGCCAGCAGCCCAGGGCGGTCTCCACCCCAAAGAGAGACCCAGTACTTC	CASSPGRSPPQRETQYF
13	TRBJ2-7	.	TRBV18	TRBD1	TGTGCCAGCTCACAGGGGGCAGGGTTCGAGCAGTACTTC	CASSQGAGFEQYF
16	TRBJ2-7	few	TRBV28	.	TGTGCCAGCAGTTCCCCCTGGGACGGCCGCTCCTACGAGCAGTACTTC	CASSSPWDGRSYEQYF
14	TRBJ1-6	.	TRBV10-3	TRBD1	TGTGCCATTGGGACAGGGGGTTATAATTCACCCCTCCACTTT	CAIGTGGYNSPLHF
13	TRBJ2-5	.	TRBV7-3	.	TGTGCCAGCAGCCAGGATTACCAAGAGACCCAGTACTTC	CASSQDYQETQYF
12	TRBJ2-7	.	TRBV5-6	TRBD1	TGTGCCAGCAGCTTTACAGGGGACGAGCAGTACTTC	CASSFTGDEQYF
13	TRBJ1-2	.	TRBV30	.	TGTGCCTGGACGGCAGGATACATGAATGGCTACACCTTC	CAWTAGYMNGYTF
13	TRBJ2-5	.	TRBV19	TRBD1	TGTGCCAGTAGGGGACAGGGAAAAGAGACCCAGTACTTC	CASRGQGKETQYF
16	TRBJ2-7	.	TRBV18	.	TGTGCCAGCTCACCACGGAGGGACCAGGGCTACTACGAGCAGTACTTC	CASSPRRDQGYYEQYF
15	TRBJ1-6	.	TRBV7-9	.	TGTGCCAGCAGCTCAATCAGGGTCAAGGGGTCACCCCTCCACTTT	CASSSIRVKGSPLHF
14	TRBJ2-7	.	TRBV15	.	TGTGCCACCAGCAGAGATATTGGACAGTACGAGCAGTACTTC	CATSRDIGQYEQYF
15	TRBJ2-5	.	TRBV6-1	.	TGTGCCAGCAGTGAGATGGGGCACTTCCAAGAGACCCAGTACTTC	CASSEMGHFQETQYF
16	TRBJ1-6	.	TRBV29-1	.	TGCAGCGTTGATCAGACGGAGTTCTCCTATAATTCACCCCTCCACTTT	CSVDQTEFSYNSPLHF
17	TRBJ1-4	.	TRBV5-1	.	TGCGCCAGCAGCTCGGACCCATACCTAACAACTAATGAAAAACTGTTTTTT	CASSSDPYLTTNEKLFF
17	TRBJ2-3	.	TRBV18	.	TGTGCCAGCTCAAAAGAAACAGACAACCTCCTCCGATATACGCAGTATTTT	CASSKETDNLLRYTQYF
17	TRBJ2-1	.	TRBV20-1	.	TGCAGTGCTAGTTACCCCGGACGCCCAATCACCTACAATGAGCAGTTCTTC	CSASYPGRPITYNEQFF
15	TRBJ1-1	.	TRBV6-1	.	TGTGCCAGCAGTGAAAGGCGGCTCACTCACACTGAAGCTTTCTTT	CASSERRLTHTEAFF
11	TRBJ2-7	.	TRBV29-1	.	TGCAGCGCTGGGGTAACTTACGAGCAGTACTTC	CSAGVTYEQYF
15	TRBJ1-6	.	TRBV10-3	TRBD1	TGTGCCATCAGAAACAGGGACAGCCCCCATTCACCCCTCCACTTT	CAIRNRDSPHSPLHF
12	TRBJ1-1	.	TRBV18	TRBD1	TGTGCCAGCTCACTGGGACAGCGTGAAGCTTTCTTT	CASSLGQREAFF
18	TRBJ2-2	.	TRBV6-7	TRBD2	TGTGCCAGCAGTTACAGGCTTCTAGCGGGGGTGAACACCGGGGAGCTGTTTTTT	CASSYRLLAGVNTGELFF
15	TRBJ1-1	.	TRBV6-1	.	TGTGCCAGCAGTGAAGGTCAGGGATGGAACACTGAAGCTTTCTTT	CASSEGQGWNTEAFF
14	TRBJ1-3	.	TRBV5-6	.	TGTGCCAGCAGCTTACCTGCTACTGGAAACACCATATATTTT	CASSLPATGNTIYF
15	TRBJ2-3	.	TRBV7-9	.	TGTGCCAGCAGCTTAGTTATAGGACGCACAGATACGCAGTATTTT	CASSLVIGRTDTQYF
12	TRBJ1-2	.	TRBV6-5	TRBD1	TGTGCCAGCAGTCACCGACAGGGAGGCTACACCTTC	CASSHRQGGYTF
11	TRBJ1-2	.	TRBV7-2	.	TGTGCCAGCAGCCTCTACTATGGCTACACCTTC	CASSLYYGYTF
15	TRBJ1-2	few	TRBV5-1	.	TGCGCCAGCAGCTCCGAGCCAGCTCCTAACTATGGCTACACCTTC	CASSSEPAPNYGYTF
13	TRBJ1-5	.	TRBV7-6	.	TGTGCCAGCAGCCTGGTTAGGGGTGGGCCCCAGCATTTT	CASSLVRGGPQHF
14	TRBJ2-5	.	TRBV18	.	TGTGCCAGCTCACCACGCCAGACTCAAGAGACCCAGTACTTC	CASSPRQTQETQYF
13	TRBJ2-7	.	TRBV5-6	TRBD1	TGTGCCAGCAGCCTCAACAGGGGCGGGGAGCAGTACTTC	CASSLNRGGEQYF
15	TRBJ1-4	.	TRBV5-5	TRBD1	TGTGCCAGCAGGAAGATCACAGGGGGCAGTGAAAAACTGTTTTTT	CASRKITGGSEKLFF
15	TRBJ2-1	few	TRBV27	TRBD1	TGTGCCAGCAGTTTAGTGCGGACAGGGGAAAATGAGCAGTTCTTC	CASSLVRTGENEQFF
12	TRBJ2-7	.	TRBV2	TRBD2	TGTGCCAGCAGTGGACTAGCCGGCGAGCAGTACTTC	CASSGLAGEQYF
15	TRBJ2-2	.	TRBV7-9	TRBD2	TGTGCCAGCAGCCTCCTAGCGGGAGTGGCCGGGGAGCTGTTTTTT	CASSLLAGVAGELFF
14	TRBJ1-4	.	TRBV5-5	TRBD1	TGTGCCAGCAGCCGGGAGGACAGGACGGAAAAACTGTTTTTT	CASSREDRTEKLFF
15	TRBJ1-2	.	TRBV4-2	.	TGTGCCAGCAGCCAAGATTTTTGGGCGGGGCTTGGCTACACCTTC	CASSQDFWAGLGYTF
11	TRBJ1-2	few	TRBV6-1	.	TGTGCCAGCAGTGAAATCTATGGCTACACCTTC	CASSEIYGYTF
11	TRBJ2-3	.	TRBV5-6	.	TGTGCCAGCAGCGGGAGGGATACGCAGTATTTT	CASSGRDTQYF
16	TRBJ1-2	.	TRBV7-2	.	TGTGCCAGCAGACCGAAAGCACCAGGGGTTAACTATGGCTACACCTTC	CASRPKAPGVNYGYTF
20	TRBJ1-3	.	TRBV10-1	TRBD1	TGCGCCAGCAGTGAGTCCTGGGGGGACAGGGCCTCGATTGAGGGAAACACCATATATTTT	CASSESWGDRASIEGNTIYF
15	TRBJ1-1	.	TRBV6-5	.	TGTGCCAGCAGTTACTGGGCAGCCATGAACACTGAAGCTTTCTTT	CASSYWAAMNTEAFF
16	TRBJ1-5	.	TRBV5-1	.	TGCGCCAGCAGCTTGGACCCGGCTTTTCCTACTCAGCCCCAGCATTTT	CASSLDPAFPTQPQHF
12	TRBJ2-3	once	TRBV11-2	TRBD2	TGTGCCAGCAGGCCGGGGGGAGATACGCAGTATTTT	CASRPGGDTQYF
14	TRBJ1-3	.	TRBV19	.	TGTGCCAGTAGAGGGATGGTATCTGGAAACACCATATATTTT	CASRGMVSGNTIYF
15	TRBJ1-4	.	TRBV6-5	.	TGTGCCAGCCAAGCCATAAAGACGGTAAATGAAAAACTGTTTTTT	CASQAIKTVNEKLFF
15	TRBJ1-2	.	TRBV7-2	.	TGTGCCAGCAGCTTAGACAGGTCTCTAGGGTATGGCTACACCTTC	CASSLDRSLGYGYTF
14	TRBJ1-6	.	TRBV7-2	.	TGTGCCAGCAGGCGGGACAACTATAATTCACCCCTCCACTTT	CASRRDNYNSPLHF
11	TRBJ2-3	.	TRBV30	.	TGTGCCTGGAGTGGAACAGATACGCAGTATTTT	CAWSGTDTQYF
13	TRBJ2-2	.	TRBV7-3	.	TGTGCCAGCAGCTTAGTAGGGCCCGGGGAGCTGTTTTTT	CASSLVGPGELFF